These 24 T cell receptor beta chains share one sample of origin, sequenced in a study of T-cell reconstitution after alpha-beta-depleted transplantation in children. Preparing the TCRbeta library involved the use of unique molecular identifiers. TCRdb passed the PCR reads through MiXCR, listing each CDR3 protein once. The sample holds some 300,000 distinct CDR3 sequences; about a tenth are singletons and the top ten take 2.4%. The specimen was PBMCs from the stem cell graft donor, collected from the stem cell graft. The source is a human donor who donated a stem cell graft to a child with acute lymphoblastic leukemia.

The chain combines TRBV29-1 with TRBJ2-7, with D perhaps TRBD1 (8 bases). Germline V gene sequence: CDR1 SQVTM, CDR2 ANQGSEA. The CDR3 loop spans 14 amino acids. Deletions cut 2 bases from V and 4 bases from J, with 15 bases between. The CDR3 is CSVEQRGQAYEQYF. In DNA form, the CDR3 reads TGCAGCGTTGAACAGCGGGGACAGGCATACGAGCAGTACTTC.

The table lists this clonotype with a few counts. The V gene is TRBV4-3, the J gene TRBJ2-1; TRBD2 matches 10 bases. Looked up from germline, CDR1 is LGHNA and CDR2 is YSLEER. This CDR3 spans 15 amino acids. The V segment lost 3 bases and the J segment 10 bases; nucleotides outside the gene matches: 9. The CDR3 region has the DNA TGCGCCAGCAGCCAGTCTCTAGCGGGAGTCACCGAGCAGTTCTTC. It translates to CASSQSLAGVTEQFF.

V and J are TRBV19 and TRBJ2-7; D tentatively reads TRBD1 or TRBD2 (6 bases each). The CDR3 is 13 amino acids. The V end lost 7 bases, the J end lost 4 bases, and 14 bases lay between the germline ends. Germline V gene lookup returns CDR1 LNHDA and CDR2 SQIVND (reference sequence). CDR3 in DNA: TGTGCCAGTATCGGGGGCTCTCCTTACGAGCAGTACTTC. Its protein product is CASIGGSPYEQYF. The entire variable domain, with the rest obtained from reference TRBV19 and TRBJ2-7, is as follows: DGGITQSPKYLFRKEGQNVTLSCEQNLNHDAMYWYRQDPGQGLRLIYYSQIVNDFQKGDIAEGYSVSREKKESFPLTVTSAQKNPTAFYLCASIGGSPYEQYFGPGTRLTVT.

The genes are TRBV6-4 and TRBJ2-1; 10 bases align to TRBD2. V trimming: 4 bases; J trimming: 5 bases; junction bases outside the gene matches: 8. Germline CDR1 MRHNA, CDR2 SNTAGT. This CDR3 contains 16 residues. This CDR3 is CASSVLAGVRNNEQFF. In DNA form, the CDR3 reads TGTGCCAGCAGTGTGCTAGCGGGAGTAAGGAACAATGAGCAGTTCTTC.

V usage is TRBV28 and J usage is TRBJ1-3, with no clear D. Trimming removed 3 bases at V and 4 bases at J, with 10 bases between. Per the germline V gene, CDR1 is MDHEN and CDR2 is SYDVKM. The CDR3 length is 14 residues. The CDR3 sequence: CASSFGVRGNTIYF. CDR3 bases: TGTGCCAGCAGTTTTGGGGTACGCGGAAACACCATATATTTT.

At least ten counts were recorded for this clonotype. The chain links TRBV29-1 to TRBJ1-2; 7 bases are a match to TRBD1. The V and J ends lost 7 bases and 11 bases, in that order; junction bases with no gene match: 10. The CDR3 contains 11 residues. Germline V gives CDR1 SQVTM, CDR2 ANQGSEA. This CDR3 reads CSEGDEGAYTF. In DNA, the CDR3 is TGCAGCGAGGGGGACGAGGGGGCTTACACCTTC.

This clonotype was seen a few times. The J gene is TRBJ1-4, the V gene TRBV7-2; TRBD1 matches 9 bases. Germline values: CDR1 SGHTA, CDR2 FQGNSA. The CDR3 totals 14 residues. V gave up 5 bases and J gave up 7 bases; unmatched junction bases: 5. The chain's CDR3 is CASSRDRVGEKLFF. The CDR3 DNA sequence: TGTGCCAGCAGCAGGGACAGGGTTGGTGAAAAACTGTTTTTT.

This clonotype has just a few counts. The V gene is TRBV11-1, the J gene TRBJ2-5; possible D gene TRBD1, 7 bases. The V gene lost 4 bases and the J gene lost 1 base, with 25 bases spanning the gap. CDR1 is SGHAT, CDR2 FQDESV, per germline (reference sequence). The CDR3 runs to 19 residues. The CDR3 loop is CASSSPRLEGAYFQETQYF. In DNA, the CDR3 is TGTGCCAGCAGCTCACCCCGTCTGGAGGGGGCTTATTTCCAAGAGACCCAGTACTTC. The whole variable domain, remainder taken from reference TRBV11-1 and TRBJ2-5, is EAEVAQSPRYKITEKSQAVAFWCDPISGHATLYWYRQILGQGPELLVQFQDESVVDDSQLPKDRFSAERLKGVDSTLKIQPAELGDSAMYLCASSSPRLEGAYFQETQYFGPGTRLLVL.

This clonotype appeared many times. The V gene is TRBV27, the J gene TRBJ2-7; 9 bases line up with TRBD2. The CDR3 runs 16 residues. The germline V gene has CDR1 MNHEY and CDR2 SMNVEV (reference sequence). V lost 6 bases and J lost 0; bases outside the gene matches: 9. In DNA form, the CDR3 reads TGTGCCAGCAGAACCCTCTCTAGCGGGGCCTCCTACGAGCAGTACTTC. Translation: CASRTLSSGASYEQYF.

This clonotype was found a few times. The CDR3 is CASSPTGLTGTGELFF. For the CDR3, the DNA is TGTGCCAGCAGCCCGACAGGGTTGACAGGGACCGGGGAGCTGTTTTTT. The chain recombines TRBV12-3 or TRBV12-4 with TRBJ2-2, with TRBD1 identical over 7 bases. The V segment lost 6 bases and the J segment 5 bases; nucleotides outside the gene matches: 12. This CDR3 has 16 amino acids.

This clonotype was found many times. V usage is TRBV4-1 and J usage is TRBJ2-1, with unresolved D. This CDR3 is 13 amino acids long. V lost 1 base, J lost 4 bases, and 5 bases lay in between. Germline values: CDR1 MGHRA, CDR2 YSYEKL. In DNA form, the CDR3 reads TGCGCCAGCAGCCAAGGTCTTTACAATGAGCAGTTCTTC. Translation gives CASSQGLYNEQFF.

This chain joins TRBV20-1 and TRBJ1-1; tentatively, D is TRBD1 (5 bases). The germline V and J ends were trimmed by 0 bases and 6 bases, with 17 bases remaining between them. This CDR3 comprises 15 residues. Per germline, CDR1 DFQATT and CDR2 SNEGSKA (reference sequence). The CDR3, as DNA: TGCAGTGCTAGAGATCTCGAGGCAGGGAGCTCTGAAGCTTTCTTT. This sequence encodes CSARDLEAGSSEAFF.

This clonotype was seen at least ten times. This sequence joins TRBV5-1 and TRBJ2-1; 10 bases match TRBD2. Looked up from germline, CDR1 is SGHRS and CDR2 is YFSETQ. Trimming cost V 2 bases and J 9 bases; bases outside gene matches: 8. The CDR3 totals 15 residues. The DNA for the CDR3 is TGCGCCAGCAGCTTAACTAGCGGGGCCCTCGGTGAGCAGTTCTTC. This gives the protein CASSLTSGALGEQFF.

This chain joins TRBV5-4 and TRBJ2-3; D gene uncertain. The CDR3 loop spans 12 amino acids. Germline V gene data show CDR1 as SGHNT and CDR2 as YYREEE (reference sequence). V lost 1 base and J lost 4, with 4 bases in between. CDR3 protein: CASSLTSDTQYF. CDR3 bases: TGTGCCAGCAGCTTGACATCAGATACGCAGTATTTT.

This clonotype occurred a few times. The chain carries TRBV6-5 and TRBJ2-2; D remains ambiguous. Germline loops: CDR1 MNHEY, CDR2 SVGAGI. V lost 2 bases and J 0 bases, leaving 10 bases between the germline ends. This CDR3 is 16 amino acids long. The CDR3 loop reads CASSYGLASNTGELFF. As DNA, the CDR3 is TGTGCCAGCAGTTACGGGCTTGCTTCGAACACCGGGGAGCTGTTTTTT.

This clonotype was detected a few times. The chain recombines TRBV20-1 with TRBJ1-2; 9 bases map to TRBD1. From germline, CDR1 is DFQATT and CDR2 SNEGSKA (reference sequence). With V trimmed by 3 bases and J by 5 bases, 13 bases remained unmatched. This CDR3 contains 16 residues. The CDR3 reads CSASRAGTGTAYGYTF. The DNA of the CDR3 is TGCAGTGCTAGTCGAGCAGGGACAGGGACCGCTTATGGCTACACCTTC.

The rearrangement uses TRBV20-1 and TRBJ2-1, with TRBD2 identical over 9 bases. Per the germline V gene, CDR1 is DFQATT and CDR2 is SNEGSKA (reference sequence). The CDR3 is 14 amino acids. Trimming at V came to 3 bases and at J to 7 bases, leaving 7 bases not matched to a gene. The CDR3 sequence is CSASLAGRVNEQFF. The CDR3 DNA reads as TGCAGTGCTAGCCTAGCGGGGAGGGTTAATGAGCAGTTCTTC.

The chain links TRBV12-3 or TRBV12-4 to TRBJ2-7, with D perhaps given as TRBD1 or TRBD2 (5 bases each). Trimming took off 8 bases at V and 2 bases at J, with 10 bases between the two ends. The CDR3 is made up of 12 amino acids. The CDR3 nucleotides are TGTGCCAGCGGCAGGGACCCCTACGAGCAGTACTTC. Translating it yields CASGRDPYEQYF.

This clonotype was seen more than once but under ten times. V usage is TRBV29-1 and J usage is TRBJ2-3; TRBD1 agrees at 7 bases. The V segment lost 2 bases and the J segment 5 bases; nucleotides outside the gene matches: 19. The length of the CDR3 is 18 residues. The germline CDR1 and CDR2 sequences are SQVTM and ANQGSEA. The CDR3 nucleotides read TGCAGCGTTGAAAACCCCTTACGAGGGGGCGAAAGGCGAGATACGCAGTATTTT. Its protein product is CSVENPLRGGERRDTQYF.

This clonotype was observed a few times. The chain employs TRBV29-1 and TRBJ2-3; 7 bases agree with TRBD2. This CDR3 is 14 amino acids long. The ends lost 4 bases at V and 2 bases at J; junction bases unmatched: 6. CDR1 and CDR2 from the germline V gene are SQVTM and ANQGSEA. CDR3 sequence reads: CSVVELAITDTQYF. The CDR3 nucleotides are TGCAGCGTTGTGGAACTAGCGATCACAGATACGCAGTATTTT.

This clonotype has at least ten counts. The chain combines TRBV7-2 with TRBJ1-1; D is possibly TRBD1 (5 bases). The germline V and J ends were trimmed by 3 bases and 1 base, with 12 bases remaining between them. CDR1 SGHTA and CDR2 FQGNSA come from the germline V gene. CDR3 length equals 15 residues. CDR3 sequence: CASSFGARANTEAFF. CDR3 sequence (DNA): TGTGCCAGCAGCTTTGGGGCACGGGCGAACACTGAAGCTTTCTTT. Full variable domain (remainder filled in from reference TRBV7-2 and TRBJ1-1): GAGVSQSPSNKVTEKGKDVELRCDPISGHTALYWYRQSLGQGLEFLIYFQGNSAPDKSGLPSDRFSAERTGGSVSTLTIQRTQQEDSAVYLCASSFGARANTEAFFGQGTRLTVV.

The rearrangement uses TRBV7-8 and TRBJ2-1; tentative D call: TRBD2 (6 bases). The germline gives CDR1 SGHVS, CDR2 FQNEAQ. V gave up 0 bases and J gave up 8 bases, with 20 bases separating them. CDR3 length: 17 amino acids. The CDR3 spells CASSLARGSGSFDEQFF. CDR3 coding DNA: TGTGCCAGCAGCTTAGCGCGGGGCAGCGGGTCCTTCGATGAGCAGTTCTTC.

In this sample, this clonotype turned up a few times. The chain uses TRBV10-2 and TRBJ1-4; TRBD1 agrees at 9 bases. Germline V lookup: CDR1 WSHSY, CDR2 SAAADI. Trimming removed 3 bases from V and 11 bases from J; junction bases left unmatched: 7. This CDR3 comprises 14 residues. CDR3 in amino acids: CASSDGTGLWKLFF. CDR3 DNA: TGCGCCAGCAGTGACGGGACAGGGTTGTGGAAACTGTTTTTT.

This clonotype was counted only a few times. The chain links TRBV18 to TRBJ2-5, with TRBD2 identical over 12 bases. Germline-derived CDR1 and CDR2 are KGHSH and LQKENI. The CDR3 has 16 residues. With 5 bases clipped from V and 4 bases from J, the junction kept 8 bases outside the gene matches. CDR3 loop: CASSSGLAGTGETQYF. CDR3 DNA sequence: TGTGCCAGCTCATCCGGACTAGCGGGAACAGGAGAGACCCAGTACTTC.